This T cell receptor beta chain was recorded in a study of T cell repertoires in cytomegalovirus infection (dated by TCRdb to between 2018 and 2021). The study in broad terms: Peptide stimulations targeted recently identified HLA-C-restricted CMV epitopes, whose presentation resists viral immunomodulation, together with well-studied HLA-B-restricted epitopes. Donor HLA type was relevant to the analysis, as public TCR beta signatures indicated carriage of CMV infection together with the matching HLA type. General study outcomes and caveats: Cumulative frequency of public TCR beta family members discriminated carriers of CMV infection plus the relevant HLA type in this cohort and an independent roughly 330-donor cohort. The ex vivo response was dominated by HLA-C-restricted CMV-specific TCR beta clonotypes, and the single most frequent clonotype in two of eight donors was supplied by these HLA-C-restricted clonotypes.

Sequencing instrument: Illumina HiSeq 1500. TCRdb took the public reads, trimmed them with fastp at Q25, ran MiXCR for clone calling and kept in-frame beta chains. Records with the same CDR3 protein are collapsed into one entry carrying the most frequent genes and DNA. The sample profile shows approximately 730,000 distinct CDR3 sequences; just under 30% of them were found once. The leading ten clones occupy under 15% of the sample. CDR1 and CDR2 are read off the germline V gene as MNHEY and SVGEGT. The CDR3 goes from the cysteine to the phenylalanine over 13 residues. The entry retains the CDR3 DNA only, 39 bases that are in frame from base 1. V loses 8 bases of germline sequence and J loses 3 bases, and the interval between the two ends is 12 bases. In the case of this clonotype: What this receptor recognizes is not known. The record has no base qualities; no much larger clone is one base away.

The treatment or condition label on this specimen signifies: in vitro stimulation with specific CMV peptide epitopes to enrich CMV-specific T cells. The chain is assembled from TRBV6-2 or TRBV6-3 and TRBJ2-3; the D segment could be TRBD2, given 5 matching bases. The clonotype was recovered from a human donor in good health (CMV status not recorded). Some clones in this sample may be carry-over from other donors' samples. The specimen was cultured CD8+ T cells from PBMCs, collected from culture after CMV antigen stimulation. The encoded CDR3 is CASETRRTDTQYF. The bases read TGTGCCAGCGAAACGAGGAGGACAGATACGCAGTATTTT.